This record covers a single TCR beta chain. The antigen remains undetermined. This entry comes from a study of T-cell reconstitution after alpha-beta-depleted transplantation in children. Study observations and caveats: For some patients, TCRbeta diversity was high at day 60 because of recipient T cells and thymic progenitors that survived. Newly generated T cells supplied most T-cell counts and diversity one year post-transplant.

The TCRbeta library was prepared with unique molecular identifiers. Each CDR3 protein gets one entry after TCRdb re-called the PCR reads with MiXCR. This table has 70,000 to 95,000 distinct CDR3 sequences, around 18% appearing once. Sequencing was performed on PBMCs, mostly from graft donor cells, taken 360 days after TCRalphabeta/CD19-depleted stem cell transplant. The TCR was taken from a male patient aged 2 to 9 who had a stem cell transplant for acute lymphoblastic leukemia, so the T cells may come from the graft donor.

DNA for the CDR3: TGTGCCAGCAGTCGCGGCCCGGGTACGCAGTATTTT. Its protein is CASSRGPGTQYF. The chain links TRBV12-3 or TRBV12-4 to TRBJ2-3; D gene uncertain. The CDR3 spans 12 residues. V lost 5 bases, J lost 8 bases, and 11 bases lay in between.